These 15 T cell receptor beta chains originate from one sample sequenced in a study of blood T cell repertoires in COVID-19. Here immunoSEQ multiplex PCR was the method, and the copy in TCRdb shows in-frame clones only, minus some. The table shows more than 110,000 clones, with roughly 85% occurring only once. The sample comprised peripheral blood. The receptor set was obtained from a man aged 55-75 years with acute or convalescent COVID-19.

The chain is built from TRBV10-3 and TRBJ1-2, with D possibly TRBD1 on 5 matching bases. Germline CDR1 ENHRY, CDR2 SYGVKD. This CDR3 is 13 amino acids long. Between the trimmed V and J ends, which lost 7 bases and 7 bases, there was a span of 16 bases. In DNA form, the CDR3 reads TGTGCCATCACCCCGACCCCCAGGGCTGGCTACACCTTC. Translated, it gives CAITPTPRAGYTF.

The chain joins TRBV7-3 to TRBJ2-1, with TRBD2 matching 10 bases. Germline lookup yields CDR1 SGHTA and CDR2 FQGTGA. Trimming took 5 bases from V and 6 from J; bases not matched to a gene: 7. The CDR3 runs to 15 residues. The CDR3 bases are TGTGCCAGCAGCCTGCTAGCGGGAGTAGGCAATGAGCAGTTCTTC. This translates into CASSLLAGVGNEQFF.

This clone was seen just once. The chain combines TRBV30 with TRBJ1-2, with 7 bases matching TRBD1. The CDR3 covers 13 residues. Per germline, CDR1 GTSNPN and CDR2 SVGIG (reference sequence). J gave up 5 bases and V 2 bases, and 5 bases lay outside the gene matches. The CDR3 sequence is CAWSQTGTYGYTF. The CDR3, as DNA: TGTGCCTGGAGTCAGACAGGGACGTATGGCTACACCTTC.

The chain carries TRBV19 and TRBJ2-1, with 12 bases that match TRBD2. Losses at the gene ends were 6 bases for V and 6 bases for J; bases not matched to a gene: 9. The germline V gene encodes CDR1 LNHDA and CDR2 SQIVND (reference sequence). The CDR3 totals 16 residues. CDR3 in DNA: TGTGCCAGTAGCCCACTAGCGGGAGGATTTGGCAATGAGCAGTTCTTC. Its protein is CASSPLAGGFGNEQFF.

The genes are TRBV6-5 and TRBJ2-7, with 7 bases aligning to TRBD2. The germline CDR1 and CDR2 sequences are MNHEY and SVGAGI. The CDR3 is 12 residues long. Unmatched junction bases numbered 0, after V lost 4 bases and J lost 3 bases. The CDR3 is CASSWEGYEQYF. The CDR3 DNA follows: TGTGCCAGCAGTTGGGAGGGCTACGAGCAGTACTTC.

This clone was seen more than once but under ten times. The chain links TRBV12-3 or TRBV12-4 to TRBJ1-1; D ambiguous. This CDR3 is built from 11 residues. The V gene lost 6 bases and the J gene lost 1 base, with 3 bases spanning the gap. The CDR3 region has the DNA TGTGCCAGCAGCGGGAACACTGAAGCTTTCTTT. Protein: CASSGNTEAFF.

As DNA, the CDR3 is TGTGCCAGCAGTCCGGGGGTAGATACGCAGTATTTT. Its translation: CASSPGVDTQYF. This chain connects TRBV12-3 or TRBV12-4 to TRBJ2-3; TRBD2 might be the D (6 bases). V was cut by 5 bases and J by 5 bases, with 8 bases left in between. The CDR3 runs 12 residues.

V gene TRBV3-1 (or the pseudogene TRBV3-2) combines with J gene TRBJ2-1; 9 nucleotides agree with TRBD1. There are 15 residues in the CDR3. J was trimmed by 7 bases and V by 6 bases; bases with no gene match: 10. Germline CDR1 is LGHDT and CDR2 is YNNKEL (reference sequence). The CDR3 spells CASSDDRGARNEQFF. CDR3 nucleotide sequence: TGTGCCAGCAGTGATGACAGGGGGGCGAGGAATGAGCAGTTCTTC.

V and J are TRBV18 and TRBJ2-1; perhaps TRBD2 as D (6 bases). The V gene's germline CDR1 is KGHSH and CDR2 LQKENI. The length of the CDR3 is 15 residues. V was cut by 4 bases and J by 3 bases, with 13 bases left in between. The CDR3 sequence: CASSLNSGGYNEQFF. In nucleotides, the CDR3 is TGTGCCAGCTCACTCAATAGCGGAGGCTACAATGAGCAGTTCTTC.

This clone was seen once. The chain uses TRBV28 and TRBJ2-5; 11 bases map to TRBD1. The germline gives CDR1 MDHEN, CDR2 SYDVKM. There are 17 residues in the CDR3. V shed 4 bases and J 2 bases; nucleotides not matched to a gene: 9. CDR3 DNA sequence: TGTGCCAGCAGTTCCGGGACAGGGGGAATATGGCAAGAGACCCAGTACTTC. Its protein product is CASSSGTGGIWQETQYF.

This rearrangement joins TRBV7-2 to TRBJ2-7; 7 positions agree with TRBD2. Trimming removed 5 bases from V and 5 bases from J; junction bases left unmatched: 9. Germline CDR1 and CDR2: SGHTA and FQGNSA. CDR3 size: 14 residues. The CDR3 region is CASSLQPGRNEQYF. The CDR3 DNA sequence: TGTGCCAGCAGCCTGCAGCCCGGGAGGAACGAGCAGTACTTC.

The chain combines TRBV7-2 with TRBJ1-2, with 8 bases that match TRBD1. The V gene's germline CDR1 is SGHTA and CDR2 FQGNSA. This CDR3 comprises 14 residues. V lost 5 bases, J lost 3 bases, and 5 bases stayed unmatched. In nucleotides, the CDR3 is TGTGCCAGCAGCCCGGACAGGGCGGACTATGGCTACACCTTC. Translated, it gives CASSPDRADYGYTF.

The genes are TRBV3-1 (or the pseudogene TRBV3-2) and TRBJ2-3; no clear D gene. Germline CDR1 LGHDT, CDR2 YNNKEL (reference sequence). V was pared by 4 bases and J by 2 bases, with 4 bases between. This CDR3 is 12 amino acids long. Written as DNA, the CDR3 is TGTGCCAGCAGCCTCTACACAGATACGCAGTATTTT. Its translation is CASSLYTDTQYF.

The chain couples TRBV6-2 or TRBV6-3 to TRBJ2-2, with D uncertain. Looked up from germline, CDR1 is MNHEY and CDR2 is SVGEGT. Trimming cost V 5 bases and J 7 bases, with 11 bases left between them. This CDR3 has 13 residues. The CDR3 region is CASSLARYGELFF. CDR3 nucleotides: TGTGCCAGCAGTCTGGCGCGGTACGGGGAGCTGTTTTTT.

V usage is TRBV5-1 and J usage is TRBJ2-3, with TRBD1 as a possible D gene (6 bases). The ends were cut back, 2 bases at V and 6 bases at J, with 7 bases in the middle. The CDR3 length is 12 residues. From germline, CDR1 is SGHRS and CDR2 YFSETQ. The CDR3 protein is CASSFQGDTQYF. In DNA, the CDR3 is TGCGCCAGCAGCTTTCAGGGGGATACGCAGTATTTT. Drawing the rest from reference TRBV5-1 and TRBJ2-3, the complete variable domain is KAGVTQTPRYLIKTRGQQVTLSCSPISGHRSVSWYQQTPGQGLQFLFEYFSETQRNKGNFPGRFSGRQFSNSRSEMNVSTLELGDSALYLCASSFQGDTQYFGPGTRLTVL.